The sequence of this TCR beta chain was determined in a study of cytomegalovirus exposure and HLA in healthy donors. Study at large: The roughly 110 validation repertoires were reported in a later analysis to have been generated on the same platform as the roughly 700 first-cohort repertoires.

In the case of this clone: Antigen specificity is unknown.

Regarding the study as a whole: Overall, approximately 150 TCR beta chains were annotated as cytomegalovirus-associated. According to a subsequent analysis, TCR clusters from the first cohort were inclined to appear together in the 120 validation repertoires.

Sequencing used immunoSEQ multiplex PCR; TCRdb keeps in-frame clones, though not all of them. The profile shows 100,000 to 130,000 clones, approximately 95% of them singletons. CDR1 is KGHSH, CDR2 LQKENI, per germline. Trimming pared 3 bases from V and 3 bases from J, leaving 17 bases between. The CDR3 is 16 amino acids. The TCR was taken from a young woman in good health and CMV-seronegative. Sequencing was performed on PBMCs. The V and J genes are TRBV18 and TRBJ1-1; D is ambiguous. The CDR3 loop reads CASSPAVVVVDTEAFF. CDR3 nucleotides: TGTGCCAGCTCACCCGCGGTGGTTGTGGTGGACACTGAAGCTTTCTTT.